A selection of T cell receptor beta chains follows, all from one sample in a study of cytomegalovirus exposure and HLA in healthy donors. Generated by immunoSEQ multiplex PCR, the TCRdb table keeps only in-frame clones and is missing some. The sample yields approximately 110,000 clones, under 85% seen once. What was sequenced was PBMCs. These receptors originate from a woman aged 45-65 years in good health and CMV-seropositive. The CDR3 runs from the conserved cysteine through the conserved F or W. Each record gives: clone size, J gene, V gene, D gene, CDR3 DNA, CDR3 protein. D genes are given only for firm matches. Size is stated for part of the rows, as once, few or many counts, or as a class when the clone is expanded.

- TRBJ2-3 TRBV2 TRBD2 TGTGCCAGCAGTGAACTCGGACTAGCGGGGGGAGGTGATACGCAGTATTTT CASSELGLAGGGDTQYF
- TRBJ1-2 TRBV10-3 TRBD1 TGTGCCATCAGTGGGCCGGGGACAGACTATGGCTACACCTTC CAISGPGTDYGYTF
once TRBJ1-4 TRBV7-9 TRBD1 TGTGCCAGCAGCGCCCGCCGACAGGGGGCTAATGAAAAACTGTTTTTT CASSARRQGANEKLFF
- TRBJ2-7 TRBV7-3 TRBD1 TGTGCCAGCAGCTTAACCGGACAGGGAGAGCAGTACTTC CASSLTGQGEQYF
- TRBJ2-1 TRBV6-5 TRBD2 TGTGCCAGTAGGACTAGCGGGCTAATCTTCTTC CASRTSGLIFF
- TRBJ2-1 TRBV11-2 TRBD2 TGTGCCAGCAGCTTAGGCGCTAGCGGGGGGGCATATGAGCAGTTCTTC CASSLGASGGAYEQFF
- TRBJ2-5 TRBV30 TRBD2 TGTGCCTGGAGTGTAGGGACTAGCGGGGGGGCCGGGGAGACCCAGTACTTC CAWSVGTSGGAGETQYF
- TRBJ2-5 TRBV27 - TGTGCCAGCAGATCGTTAGAGACCCAGTACTTC CASRSLETQYF
few TRBJ1-2 TRBV19 TRBD1 TGTGCCAGTAGCCCGGCGACAGGGGTCCTAAACTATGGCTACACCTTC CASSPATGVLNYGYTF
- TRBJ1-4 TRBV7-3 TRBD1 TGTGCCAGCAGCCCAGGGGACAGCGCTAATGAAAAACTGTTTTTT CASSPGDSANEKLFF
- TRBJ2-2 TRBV9 TRBD2 TGTGCCAGCAGCGTAGAAGCGGGGGCCCGCACCGGGGAGCTGTTTTTT CASSVEAGARTGELFF
once TRBJ2-3 TRBV10-1 TRBD2 TGCGCCAGCAGTGAGTCGACAGCGGGGGGAGGCACAGATACGCAGTATTTT CASSESTAGGGTDTQYF
- TRBJ1-2 TRBV9 TRBD1 TGTGCCAGCAGCGTAGGGACAGGTAGTGGCTACACCTTC CASSVGTGSGYTF
- TRBJ2-7 TRBV5-6 - TGTGCCAGCAGCGAAACTATGGGCGAGCAGTACTTC CASSETMGEQYF
- TRBJ2-5 TRBV2 TRBD2 TGTGCCAGCAGTGCGGGGGGTCAAGAGACCCAGTACTTC CASSAGGQETQYF
few TRBJ2-7 TRBV10-2 TRBD2 TGCGCCAGCGGGGCTTTCGGGGGGGCAGGGGAGCAGTACTTC CASGAFGGAGEQYF
- TRBJ1-2 TRBV9 TRBD1 TGTGCCAGCAGCGCCAACCCCCCGTGGACAGGTCGGGGCTACACCTTC CASSANPPWTGRGYTF
few TRBJ1-1 TRBV19 - TGTGCCAGTAGCGCACTAGGGTCAGTCACTGAAGCTTTCTTT CASSALGSVTEAFF
once TRBJ2-3 TRBV30 - TGTGCCTGGAGTGTACTATCAGGGACTAGCACAGATACGCAGTATTTT CAWSVLSGTSTDTQYF
medium-sized TRBJ2-3 TRBV10-3 TRBD2 TGTGCCATCAGTGAACTAGCGGGGGGTTCTAGCACAGATACGCAGTATTTT CAISELAGGSSTDTQYF
- TRBJ1-2 TRBV6-1 TRBD1 TGTGCCAGCAGATCCCGTCTAACAGGGGAGTATGGCTACACCTTC CASRSRLTGEYGYTF
- TRBJ1-2 TRBV5-5 - TGTGCCAGCAGCTTGGCCAGGGGCAGGGTTGGCTACACCTTC CASSLARGRVGYTF
- TRBJ1-4 TRBV15 - TGTGCCACCAGCAGGGGCCTTAATGAAAAACTGTTTTTT CATSRGLNEKLFF
- TRBJ2-2 TRBV19 - TGTGCAGGGGGTCGCACCGGGGAGCTGTTTTTT CAGGRTGELFF
many TRBJ1-1 TRBV14 - TGTGCCAGCAGCCTCCAACTGGCTGAAGCTTTCTTT CASSLQLAEAFF
- TRBJ1-5 TRBV5-8 - TGTGCCAGCAGTCAGACAGAAACGCCTTATAGCAATCAGCCCCAGCATTTT CASSQTETPYSNQPQHF
- TRBJ2-7 TRBV19 - TGTGCCAGTAGTAATCAGGCCAGCTACGAGCAGTACTTC CASSNQASYEQYF
- TRBJ2-7 TRBV10-3 TRBD2 TGTGCCACCCTCGGGACTAGCGTTGACGAGCAGTACTTC CATLGTSVDEQYF
- TRBJ1-4 TRBV25-1 TRBD1 TGTGCCAGCAGTGAAGCGCCCTCCTGGACAGGGGTCGGAAAACTGTTTTTT CASSEAPSWTGVGKLFF
few TRBJ1-2 TRBV5-1 - TGCGCCAGCAGCTCAACAGACCTTGGCTACACCTTC CASSSTDLGYTF
few TRBJ2-7 TRBV21-1 - TGTGCCAGCAGCAAAGAAGGTTTCGGCGGGGAGCAGTACTTC CASSKEGFGGEQYF
few TRBJ2-7 TRBV29-1 - TGCAGCGTTGAAGTTAAAGGGGTCGGGCAGTACTTC CSVEVKGVGQYF
- TRBJ2-1 TRBV5-5 - TGTGCCAGCAGCTTGGGGGGCCATGAGCAGTTCTTC CASSLGGHEQFF
- TRBJ2-3 TRBV4-1 TRBD2 TGCGCCAGCAGCACAGCGGGGGGCACAGATACGCAGTATTTT CASSTAGGTDTQYF
- TRBJ2-3 TRBV9 - TGTGCCAGCAGCGATCCTAGAATCACAGATACGCAGTATTTT CASSDPRITDTQYF
- TRBJ2-1 TRBV19 TRBD2 TGTGCCAGTGGAGCGGGGGCCTACAATGAGCAGTTCTTC CASGAGAYNEQFF
- TRBJ1-5 TRBV2 TRBD1 TGTGCCAGCAGGGACAGGGCTGGCAATCAGCCCCAGCATTTT CASRDRAGNQPQHF
few TRBJ2-3 TRBV4-1 TRBD2 TGCGCCAGCAGCCGCGGACTAGCGGGGGGGATGGGAAGCACAGATACGCAGTATTTT CASSRGLAGGMGSTDTQYF
- TRBJ2-5 TRBV5-4 - TGTGCCAGCAGCTTGGGTGGGACTTTCTCATGGACCCAGTACTTC CASSLGGTFSWTQYF
- TRBJ1-4 TRBV6-1 TRBD1 TGTGCCAGCAGCCGCGGACAGGGTACTGAAAAACTGTTTTTT CASSRGQGTEKLFF
once TRBJ2-4 TRBV11-3 TRBD1 TGTGCCAGCAGCCCGGGACAGGGGGGGGGTAAAAACATTCAGTACTTC CASSPGQGGGKNIQYF
- TRBJ2-1 TRBV4-3 TRBD2 TGCGCCAGCAGCCCCTCTAGCGGGGGGGCCCATGAGCAGTTCTTC CASSPSSGGAHEQFF
- TRBJ1-4 TRBV6-1 - TGTGCCAGCAGCTGGGAGGGCTCTAATGAAAAACTGTTTTTT CASSWEGSNEKLFF
- TRBJ2-2 TRBV5-1 - TGCGCCAGCAGCTTACAGGAGTCCACCGGGGAGCTGTTTTTT CASSLQESTGELFF
- TRBJ2-3 TRBV5-1 TRBD2 TGCGCCAGCAGCTTAGCGGGGGGGCAGGCAGATACGCAGTATTTT CASSLAGGQADTQYF
once TRBJ1-4 TRBV5-4 - TGTGCCAGCAGCTTGGGGCAGGCCTCAACTAATGAAAAACTGTTTTTT CASSLGQASTNEKLFF
few TRBJ1-4 TRBV23-1 TRBD1 TGCGCCAGCAGTCAACCTCGCGACAGGGATACAACTAATGAAAAACTGTTTTTT CASSQPRDRDTTNEKLFF
once TRBJ2-1 TRBV29-1 TRBD2 TGCAGCGCCGAGCGGCTAGCGGGGGGGCCCACCTACAATGAGCAGTTCTTC CSAERLAGGPTYNEQFF
- TRBJ2-2 TRBV5-6 - TGTGCCAGCAGCTTGGTGGGTAGTCACAGGGCGAACACCGGGGAGCTGTTTTTT CASSLVGSHRANTGELFF
- TRBJ2-1 TRBV2 TRBD2 TGTGCCATCGATGCAGCGGGGGCCTACAATGAGCAGTTCTTC CAIDAAGAYNEQFF
- TRBJ2-7 TRBV7-2 TRBD1 TGTGCCAGCAGCTTCGGACAGGGTATAACCTACGAGCAGTACTTC CASSFGQGITYEQYF
- TRBJ2-3 TRBV5-4 - TGTGCCAGCAGCTTGGTTCAGTCCACAGATACGCAGTATTTT CASSLVQSTDTQYF
- TRBJ2-1 TRBV11-3 TRBD2 TGTGCCAGCAGCTCAAGGACTAGCGGGGGGGTTAGTGAGCAGTTCTTC CASSSRTSGGVSEQFF
- TRBJ2-3 TRBV19 - TGTGCCAGTACCGGGGGGCGGTATGGGGTGCAGTATTTT CASTGGRYGVQYF
- TRBJ1-6 TRBV19 - TGTGCCAGTAGTCATGGGTATAGGGGGAGCTCCTATAATTCACCCCTCCACTTT CASSHGYRGSSYNSPLHF